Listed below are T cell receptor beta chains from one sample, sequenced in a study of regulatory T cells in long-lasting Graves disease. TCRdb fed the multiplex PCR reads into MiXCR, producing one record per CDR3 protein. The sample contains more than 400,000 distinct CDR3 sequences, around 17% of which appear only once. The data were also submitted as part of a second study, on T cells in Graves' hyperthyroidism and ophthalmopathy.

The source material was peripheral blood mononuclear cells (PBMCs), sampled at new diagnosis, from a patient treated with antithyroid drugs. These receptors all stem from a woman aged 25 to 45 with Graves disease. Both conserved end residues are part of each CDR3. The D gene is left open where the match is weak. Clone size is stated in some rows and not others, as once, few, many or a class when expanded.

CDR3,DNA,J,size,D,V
CASSLVNQGTGNTIYF,TGTGCCAGCAGCTTAGTCAACCAGGGGACTGGAAACACCATATATTTT,TRBJ1-3,-,-,TRBV7-9
CASSPPGQVHSGANVLTF,TGTGCCAGCAGCCCTCCGGGACAGGTTCACTCTGGGGCCAACGTCCTGACTTTC,TRBJ2-6,-,TRBD1,TRBV27
CASSLARAYQETQYF,TGTGCCAGCAGTTTAGCCAGGGCGTACCAAGAGACCCAGTACTTC,TRBJ2-5,many,-,TRBV27
CSAVLPTTDTQYF,TGCAGTGCTGTACTACCCACCACAGATACGCAGTATTTT,TRBJ2-3,many,-,TRBV20-1
CSVSDRDNEQFF,TGCAGCGTGTCAGACAGGGACAATGAGCAGTTCTTC,TRBJ2-1,-,TRBD1,TRBV29-1
CASSPGDGLNTEAFF,TGTGCCAGCTCACCCGGGGACGGCCTGAACACTGAAGCTTTCTTT,TRBJ1-1,many,-,TRBV18
CASSLAGLSTEAFF,TGCGCCAGCAGCTTGGCAGGGTTGAGCACTGAAGCTTTCTTT,TRBJ1-1,few,-,TRBV5-1
CASNAGHRYEQYF,TGTGCCAGCAATGCGGGACATAGGTACGAGCAGTACTTC,TRBJ2-7,many,-,TRBV28
CSALRGNTEAFF,TGCAGTGCTTTACGGGGGAACACTGAAGCTTTCTTT,TRBJ1-1,many,-,TRBV20-1
CSARGSRTGGYILYGYTF,TGCAGTGCTAGAGGATCGCGGACAGGGGGATATATCCTCTATGGCTACACCTTC,TRBJ1-2,many,TRBD1,TRBV20-1
CSVAPVAGSKGAEQYF,TGCAGCGTTGCTCCGGTGGCAGGTAGTAAAGGGGCCGAGCAGTACTTC,TRBJ2-7,many,-,TRBV29-1
CASRDNGLGYF,TGTGCCAGCAGGGACAACGGCTTAGGGTACTTC,TRBJ2-7,many,-,TRBV28
CASSTPGRAWGYTF,TGTGCCAGCAGCACCCCTGGCCGGGCATGGGGCTACACCTTC,TRBJ1-2,few,-,TRBV7-8
CASSIQGAGGNEQFF,TGTGCCAGTAGTATCCAAGGGGCAGGGGGCAATGAGCAGTTCTTC,TRBJ2-1,few,TRBD1,TRBV19
CASSLWGVGKDTEAFF,TGTGCCAGCAGCTTGTGGGGGGTCGGGAAGGACACTGAAGCTTTCTTT,TRBJ1-1,many,-,TRBV5-5
CATDRGTEAFF,TGTGCCACTGACAGGGGGACTGAAGCTTTCTTT,TRBJ1-1,-,TRBD1,TRBV19
CSAQEGGTEAFF,TGCAGTGCTCAGGAAGGGGGCACTGAAGCTTTCTTT,TRBJ1-1,many,-,TRBV20-1
CASSLAGIQGASGELFF,TGCGCCAGCAGCTTGGCCGGAATACAGGGGGCATCCGGGGAGCTGTTTTTT,TRBJ2-2,few,TRBD1,TRBV5-1
CTSSLGVEGPRKLFF,TGTACCAGCAGCTTAGGTGTGGAAGGACCGAGGAAACTGTTTTTT,TRBJ1-4,-,-,TRBV7-8
CASSFTLIERTLALHF,TGTGCCAGCAGTTTCACCCTAATAGAACGGACGTTGGCCCTCCACTTT,TRBJ1-6,many,-,TRBV28
CSRKGGRERAYNEQFF,TGCAGCCGTAAAGGTGGGCGGGAGAGGGCCTACAATGAGCAGTTCTTC,TRBJ2-1,once,TRBD2,TRBV20-1
CASSSSTDTQYF,TGTGCCAGCAGTTCTAGCACAGATACGCAGTATTTT,TRBJ2-3,many,-,TRBV7-9
CSASSPGDYNEQFF,TGCAGTGCTAGCTCGCCAGGGGACTACAATGAGCAGTTCTTC,TRBJ2-1,many,-,TRBV20-1
CASSATGRGTEAFF,TGTGCCAGTAGTGCGACAGGGAGGGGCACTGAAGCTTTCTTT,TRBJ1-1,many,TRBD1,TRBV19
CSARGQDDGYTF,TGCAGTGCTAGAGGGCAGGACGATGGCTACACCTTC,TRBJ1-2,many,-,TRBV20-1
CASQRTGDSNQPQHF,TGTGCCAGCCAGCGGACAGGGGATAGCAATCAGCCCCAGCATTTT,TRBJ1-5,many,TRBD1,TRBV2
CASSEDRGRNTEAFF,TGTGCCAGCAGTGAGGACAGGGGGCGAAACACTGAAGCTTTCTTT,TRBJ1-1,-,TRBD1,TRBV6-1
CASIVRGRSEQFF,TGTGCCAGCATTGTAAGGGGGCGGTCAGAGCAGTTCTTC,TRBJ2-1,many,TRBD1,TRBV28
CSAQEGNYNSPLHF,TGCAGTGCTCAGGAAGGGAACTATAATTCACCCCTCCACTTT,TRBJ1-6,-,-,TRBV20-1
CASSQEDRNTEAFF,TGTGCCAGCAGCCAAGAGGACAGAAACACTGAAGCTTTCTTT,TRBJ1-1,-,-,TRBV4-2
CASTPGPTMNTEAFF,TGTGCCAGCACCCCGGGACCTACCATGAACACTGAAGCTTTCTTT,TRBJ1-1,many,-,TRBV28
CASSHGLAGSYEQYF,TGTGCCAGCAGCCATGGACTAGCGGGATCCTACGAGCAGTACTTC,TRBJ2-7,many,TRBD2,TRBV3-1
CSATHPLTYEQYF,TGCAGTGCCACCCACCCATTAACTTACGAGCAGTACTTC,TRBJ2-7,many,-,TRBV20-1
CASSTELAGQFSGEQFF,TGTGCCAGCAGCACCGAACTAGCGGGACAATTTTCTGGTGAGCAGTTCTTC,TRBJ2-1,few,TRBD2,TRBV7-9
CASSQQGDTEAFF,TGTGCCAGCAGCCAACAGGGAGACACTGAAGCTTTCTTT,TRBJ1-1,few,-,TRBV6-1
CSARDPGGSSQPQHF,TGCAGTGCTAGAGATCCAGGGGGGTCGAGCCAGCCCCAGCATTTT,TRBJ1-5,few,TRBD1,TRBV20-1
CASSQSTDWRGTQYF,TGTGCCAGCAGCCAATCGACAGACTGGAGGGGGACCCAGTACTTC,TRBJ2-5,many,-,TRBV12-3/TRBV12-4
CSARRPRTSGSQSYEQYF,TGCAGTGCTAGGAGGCCCCGAACTAGCGGGAGTCAGTCCTACGAGCAGTACTTC,TRBJ2-7,-,TRBD2,TRBV20-1
CASSVTGVKTQYF,TGTGCCAGTAGTGTAACAGGGGTGAAGACCCAGTACTTC,TRBJ2-5,many,TRBD1,TRBV19
CASSFQGQVREQYF,TGTGCCAGCAGTTTTCAGGGGCAGGTACGCGAGCAGTACTTC,TRBJ2-7,many,-,TRBV12-3/TRBV12-4
CASSYFTQLAGGPVTGELFF,TGTGCCAGCAGTTACTTCACCCAACTAGCGGGAGGGCCCGTGACCGGGGAGCTGTTTTTT,TRBJ2-2,once,TRBD2,TRBV6-5
CASSLGGGRYSGNTIYF,TGTGCCAGCAGCTTAGGCGGCGGCAGATACTCTGGAAACACCATATATTTT,TRBJ1-3,few,-,TRBV7-6
CASSPSGTNEQFF,TGTGCCAGCAGTCCTAGCGGGACGAATGAGCAGTTCTTC,TRBJ2-1,many,TRBD2,TRBV7-2
CSPLGTETYEQYF,TGCAGTCCCCTCGGGACGGAGACCTACGAGCAGTACTTC,TRBJ2-7,few,-,TRBV20-1
CASSRGNGAPTDTQYF,TGCGCCAGCAGCCGGGGCAACGGAGCCCCCACAGATACGCAGTATTTT,TRBJ2-3,-,-,TRBV4-3
CAISEENNQPQHF,TGTGCCATCAGTGAAGAGAACAATCAGCCCCAGCATTTT,TRBJ1-5,few,-,TRBV10-3
CASSLGGLTGANVLTF,TGTGCCAGCAGCCTGGGGGGTTTGACTGGGGCCAACGTCCTGACTTTC,TRBJ2-6,few,-,TRBV6-1
CASSPLPYEQYF,TGTGCCAGCTCACCACTGCCCTACGAGCAGTACTTC,TRBJ2-7,many,-,TRBV18
CASTSPGTGTREQYF,TGTGCCAGCACCTCCCCTGGGACAGGGACCCGCGAGCAGTACTTC,TRBJ2-7,-,TRBD1,TRBV28
CSAKPPHRGGETQYF,TGCAGTGCTAAACCCCCGCATCGAGGGGGGGAGACCCAGTACTTC,TRBJ2-5,many,-,TRBV20-1
CASISDLNEQFF,TGTGCCAGCATCTCGGACCTCAATGAGCAGTTCTTC,TRBJ2-1,many,-,TRBV12-3/TRBV12-4
CASSAPPGQGNEQYF,TGTGCCAGCAGCGCGCCGCCGGGACAGGGAAACGAGCAGTACTTC,TRBJ2-7,few,TRBD1,TRBV5-4
CASSQVGTGVATNEKLFF,TGCGCCAGCAGCCAAGTTGGGACAGGGGTGGCAACTAATGAAAAACTGTTTTTT,TRBJ1-4,-,TRBD1,TRBV4-3
CASSFQGGEIGNIQYF,TGTGCCAGCAGTTTTCAGGGGGGAGAGATCGGGAACATTCAGTACTTC,TRBJ2-4,-,-,TRBV12-3/TRBV12-4
CASRSGYGTEAFF,TGCGCCAGCAGGTCCGGCTATGGCACTGAAGCTTTCTTT,TRBJ1-1,-,-,TRBV10-1
CASRGTGGRETQYF,TGTGCCAGCAGGGGGACAGGGGGACGCGAGACCCAGTACTTC,TRBJ2-5,many,TRBD1,TRBV6-1
CSVETDGPGGLFF,TGCAGCGTTGAAACCGACGGCCCCGGGGGGCTGTTTTTT,TRBJ2-2,few,-,TRBV29-1
CASSLTVGAKNIQYF,TGTGCCAGCTCTCTTACAGTGGGGGCCAAAAACATTCAGTACTTC,TRBJ2-4,few,-,TRBV18
CASSSGGIGTQYF,TGTGCCAGCAGCTCGGGTGGGATCGGGACCCAGTACTTC,TRBJ2-5,many,-,TRBV11-2